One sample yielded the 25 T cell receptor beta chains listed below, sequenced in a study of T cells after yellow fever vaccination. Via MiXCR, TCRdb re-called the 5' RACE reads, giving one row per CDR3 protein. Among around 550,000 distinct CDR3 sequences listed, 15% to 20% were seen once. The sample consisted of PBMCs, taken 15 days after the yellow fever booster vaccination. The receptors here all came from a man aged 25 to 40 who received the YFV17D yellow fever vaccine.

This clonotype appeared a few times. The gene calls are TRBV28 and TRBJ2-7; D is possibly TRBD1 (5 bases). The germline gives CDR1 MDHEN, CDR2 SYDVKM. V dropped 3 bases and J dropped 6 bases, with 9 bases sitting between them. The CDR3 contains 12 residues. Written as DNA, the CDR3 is TGTGCCAGCAGTTTGAGGCAGGGCGAGCAGTACTTC. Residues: CASSLRQGEQYF.

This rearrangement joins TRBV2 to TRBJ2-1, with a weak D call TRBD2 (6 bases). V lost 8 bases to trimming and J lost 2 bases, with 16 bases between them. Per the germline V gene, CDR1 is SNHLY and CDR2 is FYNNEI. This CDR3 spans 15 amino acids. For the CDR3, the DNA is TGTGCCAGCCCCGTGGTAGCGGCCCCCTACAATGAGCAGTTCTTC. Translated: CASPVVAAPYNEQFF.

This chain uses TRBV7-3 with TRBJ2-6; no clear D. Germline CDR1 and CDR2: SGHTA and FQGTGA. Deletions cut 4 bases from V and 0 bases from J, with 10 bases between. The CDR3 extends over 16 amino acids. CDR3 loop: CASSSRAISGANVLTF. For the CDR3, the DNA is TGTGCCAGCAGCTCCCGGGCTATCTCTGGGGCCAACGTCCTGACTTTC.

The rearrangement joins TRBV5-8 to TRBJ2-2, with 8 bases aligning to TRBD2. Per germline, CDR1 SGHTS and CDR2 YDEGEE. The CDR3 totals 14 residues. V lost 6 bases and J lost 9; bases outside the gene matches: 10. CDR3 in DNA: TGTGCCAGCACCGGGACTAGGACAAGCAGGGAGCTGTTTTTT. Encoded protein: CASTGTRTSRELFF.

CDR3 protein: CSAPGGGVVSNQPQHF. CDR3 coding DNA: TGCAGTGCTCCTGGAGGGGGGGTAGTTAGCAATCAGCCCCAGCATTTT. This chain uses TRBV20-1 with TRBJ1-5; the D gene is possibly TRBD1 (6 bases). Germline CDR1 and CDR2: DFQATT and SNEGSKA (reference sequence). With 5 bases removed from V and 0 bases from J, the gap between germline ends came to 17 bases. The length of the CDR3 is 16 residues.

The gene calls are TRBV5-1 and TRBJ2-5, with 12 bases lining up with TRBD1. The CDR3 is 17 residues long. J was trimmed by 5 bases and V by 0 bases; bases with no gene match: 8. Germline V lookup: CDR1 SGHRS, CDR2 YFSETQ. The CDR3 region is CASSLEGQGAIGETQYF. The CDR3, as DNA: TGCGCCAGCAGCTTGGAGGGACAGGGGGCGATTGGGGAGACCCAGTACTTC.

CDR3 sequence: CAISEEGFEQFF. In nucleotides, the CDR3 is TGTGCCATCAGTGAAGAGGGATTTGAGCAGTTCTTC. The V gene is TRBV10-3, the J gene TRBJ2-1; D is possibly TRBD2 (5 bases). V lost 3 bases and J lost 9, with 9 bases in between. This CDR3 comprises 12 residues. Germline lookup yields CDR1 ENHRY and CDR2 SYGVKD.

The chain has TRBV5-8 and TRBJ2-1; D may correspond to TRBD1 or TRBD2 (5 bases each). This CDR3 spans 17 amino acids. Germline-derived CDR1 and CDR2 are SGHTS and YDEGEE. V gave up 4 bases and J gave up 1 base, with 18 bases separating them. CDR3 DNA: TGTGCCAGCAGCGATCTACTAGGGGCGCGATCCTACAATGAGCAGTTCTTC. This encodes CASSDLLGARSYNEQFF.

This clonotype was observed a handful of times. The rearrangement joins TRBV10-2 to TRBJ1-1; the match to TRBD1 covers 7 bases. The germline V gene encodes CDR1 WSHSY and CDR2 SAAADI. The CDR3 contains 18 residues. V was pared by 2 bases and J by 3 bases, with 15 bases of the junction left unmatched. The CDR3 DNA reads TGCGCCAGCAGTGAGCCAAACAGAGGGGGCGTGGGGGACACTGAAGCTTTCTTT. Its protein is CASSEPNRGGVGDTEAFF.

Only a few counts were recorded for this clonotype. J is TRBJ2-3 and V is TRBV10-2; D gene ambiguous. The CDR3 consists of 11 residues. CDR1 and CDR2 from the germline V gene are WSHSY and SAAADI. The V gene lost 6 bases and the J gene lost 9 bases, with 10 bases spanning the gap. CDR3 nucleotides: TGCGCCAGCAGGGACGGTGGCACGCAGTATTTT. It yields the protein CASRDGGTQYF.

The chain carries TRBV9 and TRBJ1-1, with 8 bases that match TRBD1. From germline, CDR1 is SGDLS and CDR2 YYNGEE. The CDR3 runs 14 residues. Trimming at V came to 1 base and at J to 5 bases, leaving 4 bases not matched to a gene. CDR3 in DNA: TGTGCCAGCAGCGTATTGACAGGGGTGACTGAAGCTTTCTTT. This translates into CASSVLTGVTEAFF.

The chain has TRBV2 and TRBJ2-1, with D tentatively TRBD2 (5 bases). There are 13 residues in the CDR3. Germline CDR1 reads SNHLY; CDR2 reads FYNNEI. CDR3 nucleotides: TGTGGCACAAATGGGCGGGCCGACAATGAGCAGTTCTTC. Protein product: CGTNGRADNEQFF.

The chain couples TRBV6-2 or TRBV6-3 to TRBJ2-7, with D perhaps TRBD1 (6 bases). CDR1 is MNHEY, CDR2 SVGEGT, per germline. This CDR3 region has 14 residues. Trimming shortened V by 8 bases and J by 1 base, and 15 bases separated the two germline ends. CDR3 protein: CASLRTAKSYEQYF. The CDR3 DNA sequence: TGTGCCAGCCTAAGGACAGCCAAGTCCTACGAGCAGTACTTC.

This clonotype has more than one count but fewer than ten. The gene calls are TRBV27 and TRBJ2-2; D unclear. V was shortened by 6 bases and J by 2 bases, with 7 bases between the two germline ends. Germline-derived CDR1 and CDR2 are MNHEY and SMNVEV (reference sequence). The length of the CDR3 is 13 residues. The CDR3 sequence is CASRTINTGELFF. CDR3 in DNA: TGTGCCAGCAGGACGATTAACACCGGGGAGCTGTTTTTT.

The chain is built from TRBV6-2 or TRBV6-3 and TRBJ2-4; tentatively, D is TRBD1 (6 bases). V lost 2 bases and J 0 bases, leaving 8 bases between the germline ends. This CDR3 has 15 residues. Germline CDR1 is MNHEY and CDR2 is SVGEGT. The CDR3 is CASSYGQIAKNIQYF. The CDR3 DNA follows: TGTGCCAGCAGTTACGGACAGATAGCCAAAAACATTCAGTACTTC.

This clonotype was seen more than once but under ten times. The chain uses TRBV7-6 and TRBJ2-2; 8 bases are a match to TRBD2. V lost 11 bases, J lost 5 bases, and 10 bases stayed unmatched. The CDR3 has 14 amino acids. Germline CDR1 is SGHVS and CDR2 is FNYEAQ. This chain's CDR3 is CAVRGTRMTGELFF. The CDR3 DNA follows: TGTGCCGTGAGGGGGACTAGGATGACCGGGGAGCTGTTTTTT.

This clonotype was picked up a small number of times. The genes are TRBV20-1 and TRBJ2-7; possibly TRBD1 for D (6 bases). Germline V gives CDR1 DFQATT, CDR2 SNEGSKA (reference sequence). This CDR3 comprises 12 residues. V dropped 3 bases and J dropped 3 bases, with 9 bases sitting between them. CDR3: CSARATGYEQYF. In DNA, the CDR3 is TGCAGTGCTAGGGCGACAGGCTACGAGCAGTACTTC.

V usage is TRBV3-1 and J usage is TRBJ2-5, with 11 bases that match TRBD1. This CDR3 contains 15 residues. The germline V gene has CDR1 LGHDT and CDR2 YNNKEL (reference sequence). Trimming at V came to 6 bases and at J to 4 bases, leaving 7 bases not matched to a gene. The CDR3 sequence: CASRSDRGRRETQYF. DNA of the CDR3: TGTGCCAGCAGATCGGACAGGGGGCGCCGAGAGACCCAGTACTTC.

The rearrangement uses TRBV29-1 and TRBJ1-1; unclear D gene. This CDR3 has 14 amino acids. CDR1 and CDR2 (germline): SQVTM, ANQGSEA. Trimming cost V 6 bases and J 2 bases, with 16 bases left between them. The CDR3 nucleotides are TGCAGCGTGGGCGTGTCAGGCGTAAACACTGAAGCTTTCTTT. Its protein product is CSVGVSGVNTEAFF.

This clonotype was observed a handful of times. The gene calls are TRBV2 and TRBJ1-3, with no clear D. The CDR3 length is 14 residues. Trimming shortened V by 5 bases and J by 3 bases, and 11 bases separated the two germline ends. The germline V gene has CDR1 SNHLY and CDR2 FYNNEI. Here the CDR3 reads CASSPNGRGNTIYF. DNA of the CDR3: TGTGCCAGCAGTCCCAACGGACGTGGAAACACCATATATTTT.

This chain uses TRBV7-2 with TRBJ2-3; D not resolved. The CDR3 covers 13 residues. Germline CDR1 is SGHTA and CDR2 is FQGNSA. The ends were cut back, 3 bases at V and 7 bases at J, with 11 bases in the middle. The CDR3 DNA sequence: TGTGCCAGCAGCTTGTACGATCGGAATACGCAGTATTTT. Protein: CASSLYDRNTQYF.

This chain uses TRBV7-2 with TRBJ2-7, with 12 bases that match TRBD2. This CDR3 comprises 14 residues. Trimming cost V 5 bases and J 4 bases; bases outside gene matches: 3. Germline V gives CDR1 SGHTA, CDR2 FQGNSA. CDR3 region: CASSETSGRYEQYF. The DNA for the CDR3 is TGTGCCAGCAGCGAGACTAGCGGGAGATACGAGCAGTACTTC. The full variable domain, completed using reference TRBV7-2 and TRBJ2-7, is GAGVSQSPSNKVTEKGKDVELRCDPISGHTALYWYRQSLGQGLEFLIYFQGNSAPDKSGLPSDRFSAERTGGSVSTLTIQRTQQEDSAVYLCASSETSGRYEQYFGPGTRLTVT.

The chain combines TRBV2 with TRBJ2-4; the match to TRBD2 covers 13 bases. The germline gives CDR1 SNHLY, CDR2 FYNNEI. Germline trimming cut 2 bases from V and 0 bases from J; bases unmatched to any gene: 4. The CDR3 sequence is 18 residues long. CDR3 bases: TGTGCCAGCAGTGAAACTAGCGGGAGGGTTCTAGCCAAAAACATTCAGTACTTC. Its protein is CASSETSGRVLAKNIQYF. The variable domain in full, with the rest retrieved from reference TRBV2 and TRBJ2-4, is EPEVTQTPSHQVTQMGQEVILRCVPISNHLYFYWYRQILGQKVEFLVSFYNNEISEKSEIFDDQFSVERPDGSNFTLKIRSTKLEDSAMYFCASSETSGRVLAKNIQYFGAGTRLSVL.

The CDR3 DNA reads as TGTGCCAGCAGCCAAGGAGGCGGGAGGACGGCAGATACGCAGTATTTT. Protein product: CASSQGGGRTADTQYF. The chain has TRBV3-1 and TRBJ2-3, with 8 bases fitting TRBD2. This CDR3 comprises 16 residues. V dropped 1 base and J dropped 4; count of bases not matched to a gene: 7. Per germline, CDR1 LGHDT and CDR2 YNNKEL (reference sequence).

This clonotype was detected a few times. DNA for the CDR3: TGTGCCAGCAGTTACTCCAGCGGGAGGGTCCCCACAGATACGCAGTATTTT. Amino acid sequence: CASSYSSGRVPTDTQYF. The chain combines TRBV6-5 with TRBJ2-3, with 10 bases fitting TRBD2. CDR3 length equals 17 residues. Losses at the gene ends were 0 bases for V and 2 bases for J; bases not matched to a gene: 5. In germline, CDR1 is MNHEY, CDR2 SVGAGI.